One and the same sample provided the 27 T cell receptor beta chains below, sequenced in a study of blood T cell repertoires in COVID-19. Some clones are missing from TCRdb's copy, which holds only in-frame ones; the method was immunoSEQ multiplex PCR. Seen here are about 200,000 clones, 85% observed once, and the top ten hold 0.8% to 0.95%. The sequenced material came from peripheral blood. These receptor sequences come from a man aged 55 to 69 with COVID-19, enrolled during active disease.

This chain links TRBV11-3 with TRBJ2-7; 10 bases fit TRBD1. This CDR3 has 17 residues. J lost 4 bases, V lost 3 bases, and 12 bases had no gene match. Germline V gene sequence: CDR1 SGHNT, CDR2 YENEEA. CDR3 sequence: CASSFDKRDRGRYEQYF. The DNA for the CDR3 is TGTGCCAGCAGCTTTGACAAACGGGACAGGGGAAGGTACGAGCAGTACTTC. Looking up the rest from reference TRBV11-3 and TRBJ2-7 gives the full variable domain: EAGVVQSPRYKIIEKKQPVAFWCNPISGHNTLYWYLQNLGQGPELLIRYENEEAVDDSQLPKDRFSAERLKGVDSTLKIQPAELGDSAVYLCASSFDKRDRGRYEQYFGPGTRLTVT.

The chain couples TRBV6-1 to TRBJ1-5; D is perhaps TRBD1 (5 bases). V lost 3 bases and J 0 bases, leaving 9 bases between the germline ends. The CDR3 contains 15 residues. Germline CDR1 reads MNHNS; CDR2 reads SASEGT. CDR3: CASSDRGGSNQPQHF. In DNA, the CDR3 is TGTGCCAGCAGTGACCGGGGGGGTAGCAATCAGCCCCAGCATTTT.

This chain connects TRBV5-1 to TRBJ1-3; D gene uncertain. The ends were cut back, 4 bases at V and 2 bases at J, with 16 bases in the middle. Germline V lookup: CDR1 SGHRS, CDR2 YFSETQ. This CDR3 spans 16 amino acids. For the CDR3, the DNA is TGCGCCAGCAGCCCCCGCGGCGGGGAGGCTGGAAACACCATATATTTT. Translated: CASSPRGGEAGNTIYF. Drawing the rest from reference TRBV5-1 and TRBJ1-3, the complete variable domain is KAGVTQTPRYLIKTRGQQVTLSCSPISGHRSVSWYQQTPGQGLQFLFEYFSETQRNKGNFPGRFSGRQFSNSRSEMNVSTLELGDSALYLCASSPRGGEAGNTIYFGEGSWLTVV.

The chain links TRBV9 to TRBJ1-3; D might be TRBD1 (6 bases). Germline V gene data show CDR1 as SGDLS and CDR2 as YYNGEE. The CDR3 is 15 residues long. Trimming shortened V by 3 bases and J by 0 bases, and 10 bases separated the two germline ends. This chain's CDR3 is CASSDRVSSGNTIYF. The CDR3 bases are TGTGCCAGCAGCGACAGGGTGAGCTCTGGAAACACCATATATTTT.

The J gene is TRBJ2-1, the V gene TRBV24-1, with no clear D. The CDR3 loop spans 12 amino acids. Trimming pared 9 bases from V and 4 bases from J, leaving 9 bases between. Germline values: CDR1 KGHDR, CDR2 SFDVKD. In DNA form, the CDR3 reads TGTGCCACCTCAGCGTGGTACAATGAGCAGTTCTTC. It yields the protein CATSAWYNEQFF.

This clone was detected only once. The chain links TRBV27 to TRBJ1-5, with D perhaps TRBD1 (6 bases). Trimming cost V 5 bases and J 8 bases, with 13 bases left between them. In germline, CDR1 is MNHEY, CDR2 SMNVEV (reference sequence). The CDR3 is 13 residues long. The CDR3 DNA follows: TGTGCCAGCAGTAGGGGGAATAGGGAGCCCCAGCATTTT. Amino acids: CASSRGNREPQHF.

The rearrangement links TRBV19 to TRBJ1-6; possible D gene TRBD1, 6 bases. V lost 6 bases and J 7 bases, leaving 16 bases between the germline ends. The CDR3 covers 15 residues. CDR1 and CDR2 from the germline V gene are LNHDA and SQIVND (reference sequence). CDR3 residues: CASSANDRTNSPLHF. The DNA of the CDR3 is TGTGCCAGTAGCGCAAATGACAGGACAAATTCACCCCTCCACTTT.

The chain employs TRBV6-5 and TRBJ2-5, with 8 bases lining up with TRBD2. V lost 5 bases and J lost 2; bases outside the gene matches: 1. Germline lookup yields CDR1 MNHEY and CDR2 SVGAGI. This CDR3 contains 13 residues. The CDR3 nucleotides are TGTGCCAGCAGTCAGCGGGAGCAAGAGACCCAGTACTTC. Amino acids: CASSQREQETQYF.

V usage is TRBV6-5 and J usage is TRBJ2-5, with D maybe TRBD1 (7 bases). The germline CDR1 and CDR2 sequences are MNHEY and SVGAGI. V shed 8 bases and J shed 4 bases, with 11 bases lying between them. This CDR3 spans 12 amino acids. The DNA of the CDR3 is TGTGCCAGCCACAGGGGAGGAGAGACCCAGTACTTC. Translating gives CASHRGGETQYF.

This chain connects TRBV30 to TRBJ1-2; the D gene is possibly TRBD1 (6 bases). The CDR3 totals 14 residues. The germline V and J ends were trimmed by 2 bases and 5 bases, with 15 bases remaining between them. Germline loops: CDR1 GTSNPN, CDR2 SVGIG (reference sequence). The CDR3 sequence: CAWSTRVQGYGYTF. The DNA of the CDR3 is TGTGCCTGGAGTACACGAGTCCAGGGGTATGGCTACACCTTC. Full variable domain (remainder filled in from reference TRBV30 and TRBJ1-2): SQTIHQWPATLVQPVGSPLSLECTVEGTSNPNLYWYRQAAGRGLQLLFYSVGIGQISSEVPQNLSASRPQDRQFILSSKKLLLSDSGFYLCAWSTRVQGYGYTFGSGTRLTVV.

The chain is built from TRBV5-4 and TRBJ2-3; D is unclear. Germline lookup yields CDR1 SGHNT and CDR2 YYREEE (reference sequence). The CDR3 spans 15 residues. Trimming pared 0 bases from V and 0 bases from J, leaving 8 bases between. For the CDR3, the DNA is TGTGCCAGCAGCTTGGAAAAGAGTAGCACAGATACGCAGTATTTT. Protein product: CASSLEKSSTDTQYF.

The V and J genes are TRBV24-1 and TRBJ2-3, with a weak D call TRBD1 (6 bases). V was shortened by 9 bases and J by 0 bases, with 18 bases between the two germline ends. From germline, CDR1 is KGHDR and CDR2 SFDVKD. This CDR3 region has 16 residues. The CDR3 region has the DNA TGTGCCACCTACGTCGGCGGACAGTCTAGCACAGATACGCAGTATTTT. This translates into CATYVGGQSSTDTQYF.

V is TRBV4-2 and J is TRBJ1-1, with D possibly matching TRBD1 (5 bases). V was trimmed by 4 bases and J by 6 bases, leaving 15 bases between them. The germline V gene has CDR1 LGHNA and CDR2 YNFKEQ. CDR3 length equals 14 residues. The CDR3 protein is CASSRTDTRAEAFF. DNA of the CDR3: TGTGCCAGCAGCCGAACGGACACAAGGGCTGAAGCTTTCTTT.

The chain uses TRBV10-3 and TRBJ1-6; D not certain. V was cut by 3 bases and J by 0 bases, with 12 bases left in between. This CDR3 comprises 17 residues. Per the germline V gene, CDR1 is ENHRY and CDR2 is SYGVKD. In nucleotides, the CDR3 is TGTGCCATCAGTGAACGGGGTTCCAGCTCCTATAATTCACCCCTCCACTTT. This translates into CAISERGSSSYNSPLHF.

V and J are TRBV19 and TRBJ2-1; 14 nucleotides align to TRBD2. This CDR3 contains 20 residues. Germline lookup yields CDR1 LNHDA and CDR2 SQIVND (reference sequence). The V and J ends lost 1 base and 3 bases, in that order; junction bases with no gene match: 11. The CDR3 sequence is CASSIVHRAGLAGGYNEQFF. The CDR3, as DNA: TGTGCCAGTAGTATAGTGCACAGGGCAGGACTAGCGGGAGGCTACAATGAGCAGTTCTTC.

This clone has a handful of counts. The chain has TRBV5-5 and TRBJ2-2; no clear D gene. Trimming took 6 bases from V and 3 from J, leaving 12 bases between them. The CDR3 totals 14 residues. Germline CDR1 reads SGHKS; CDR2 reads YYEKEE (reference sequence). For the CDR3, the DNA is TGTGCCAGCAAGCTCCAACGGGACACCGGGGAGCTGTTTTTT. Protein product: CASKLQRDTGELFF.

The V gene is TRBV4-2, the J gene TRBJ2-7; 8 bases align to TRBD1. CDR1 LGHNA and CDR2 YNFKEQ come from the germline V gene. The J segment lost 1 base and the V segment lost 4 bases, leaving 3 bases of the junction unmatched. The CDR3 runs 14 residues. CDR3: CASSLDRASYEQYF. Here the CDR3 DNA reads TGTGCCAGCAGCCTGGACAGGGCGTCCTACGAGCAGTACTTC.

The J gene is TRBJ2-1, the V gene TRBV10-3; a weak D match, TRBD2 (6 bases). The CDR3 length is 11 residues. The germline V gene has CDR1 ENHRY and CDR2 SYGVKD. The V end was cut by 6 bases, the J end by 6 bases, with 6 bases between. The CDR3 region is CAIRGGNEQFF. The CDR3 coding sequence is TGTGCCATCAGGGGAGGCAATGAGCAGTTCTTC.

This chain joins TRBV10-2 and TRBJ2-7; D perhaps matches TRBD2 (7 bases). V was pared by 8 bases and J by 2 bases, with 22 bases between. The CDR3 is 16 residues long. Germline V gene lookup returns CDR1 WSHSY and CDR2 SAAADI. CDR3 nucleotide sequence: TGCGCCAGCTGTGGGGAGGGGGGGGTGAGGACCTACGAGCAGTACTTC. The encoded protein is CASCGEGGVRTYEQYF.

This clone was detected ten times or more. The chain recombines TRBV5-5 with TRBJ2-1; D perhaps matches TRBD1 (5 bases). CDR3 length: 11 amino acids. V shed 4 bases and J shed 9 bases, with 8 bases lying between them. Germline assignment: CDR1 SGHKS and CDR2 YYEKEE (reference sequence). CDR3 protein: CASSGAFEQFF. Here the CDR3 DNA reads TGTGCCAGCAGCGGGGCGTTTGAGCAGTTCTTC.

The chain couples TRBV30 to TRBJ1-1, with no clear D. The CDR3 runs to 15 residues. Germline V lookup: CDR1 GTSNPN, CDR2 SVGIG (reference sequence). V lost 4 bases, J lost 1 base, and 16 bases lay in between. CDR3 bases: TGTGCCTGGACGAGCAAACAGACCCCGAACACTGAAGCTTTCTTT. Residues: CAWTSKQTPNTEAFF. The full variable domain, in which reference TRBV30 and TRBJ1-1 provide the parts outside the CDR3, is SQTIHQWPATLVQPVGSPLSLECTVEGTSNPNLYWYRQAAGRGLQLLFYSVGIGQISSEVPQNLSASRPQDRQFILSSKKLLLSDSGFYLCAWTSKQTPNTEAFFGQGTRLTVV.

CDR3 coding DNA: TGTGCCAGCAGCTTGGACAGGGTCGGCTACAATGAGCAGTTCTTC. This codes for CASSLDRVGYNEQFF. This chain uses TRBV2 with TRBJ2-1, with TRBD1 matching 8 bases. The CDR3 sequence is 15 residues long. Germline CDR1 is SNHLY and CDR2 is FYNNEI. The junction had 7 bases not matched to a gene; V was cut back by 6 bases and J by 3 bases.

This clone showed up just a few times. The rearrangement uses TRBV10-3 and TRBJ1-1, with D unresolved. The V gene's germline CDR1 is ENHRY and CDR2 SYGVKD. This CDR3 has 13 amino acids. V shed 8 bases and J shed 4 bases, with 14 bases lying between them. CDR3 bases: TGTGCCATCTCGGAGAGAGCTACCACTGAAGCTTTCTTT. It yields the protein CAISERATTEAFF.

V gene TRBV12-3 or TRBV12-4 combines with J gene TRBJ1-2; D is possibly TRBD1 (5 bases). This CDR3 comprises 13 residues. V was cut by 6 bases and J by 4 bases, with 12 bases left in between. For the CDR3, the DNA is TGTGCCAGCAGAGCTGCAGGGATCTATGGCTACACCTTC. Translating it yields CASRAAGIYGYTF.

V usage is TRBV19 and J usage is TRBJ1-4; D not resolved. The CDR3 has 15 amino acids. V dropped 3 bases and J dropped 14 bases, with 22 bases sitting between them. Germline CDR1 reads LNHDA; CDR2 reads SQIVND (reference sequence). The CDR3 DNA reads as TGTGCCAGTAGTATGTATTCAGAGCAACTTCGCAGGCTGTTTTTT. Translated, it gives CASSMYSEQLRRLFF.

This clone was seen a handful of times. The V and J genes are TRBV6-5 and TRBJ1-1, with D possibly TRBD1 on 6 matching bases. Germline CDR1 is MNHEY and CDR2 is SVGAGI. Trimming cost V 4 bases and J 3 bases, with 12 bases left between them. The CDR3 loop spans 14 amino acids. This CDR3 reads CASSSLQGYTEAFF. The CDR3 region has the DNA TGTGCCAGCAGTTCACTACAGGGCTACACTGAAGCTTTCTTT.

This chain joins TRBV29-1 and TRBJ1-2; 10 bases line up with TRBD1. This CDR3 is 15 amino acids long. With 7 bases clipped from V and 4 bases from J, the junction kept 12 bases outside the gene matches. Germline CDR1 SQVTM, CDR2 ANQGSEA. The CDR3 sequence is CSGRLRDRGSYGYTF. In DNA form, the CDR3 reads TGCAGCGGTCGTCTCCGGGACAGGGGAAGCTATGGCTACACCTTC.